The clone carrying this T cell receptor beta chain has more than one count but fewer than ten. Its target is not known. This record comes from a study of Siglec-9 on CD8 T cells in melanoma. The CDR3 is 14 amino acids. In germline, CDR1 is SNHLY, CDR2 FYNNEI. Deletions cut 3 bases from V and 5 bases from J, with 13 bases between. Libraries were prepared by immunoSEQ multiplex PCR; TCRdb keeps only in-frame clonotypes and omits some of them. The sample has about 36,000 clones, approximately 83% seen once; the top ten hold under 2%. Study results and limitations: In melanoma tumors, a Siglec-9-marked effector memory CD8+ subset reportedly appeared to accumulate.

Material: Siglec-9- CD8+ T cells sorted from blood. The chain employs TRBV2 and TRBJ1-1; TRBD1 might be the D (5 bases). The sequence derives from a human donor in good health. The CDR3 nucleotides are TGTGCCAGCAGTGACCCCTCCGCAGGGACTGAAGCTTTCTTT. This sequence encodes CASSDPSAGTEAFF.